This T cell receptor beta chain came from a study of cytomegalovirus exposure and HLA in healthy donors (TCRdb year 2017). Regarding the complete study: An earlier analysis of a few hundred of the donors reported under 300 Gb of sequence data and approximately 120 million unique TCR beta sequences obtained from about 179 million T cells. An early release that covered some 640 HLA-typed donors contained about 300 gigabases of sequencing data and tens of millions of unique TCR sequences. The genetic ancestry cluster associated with self-reported Caucasian donors included roughly 84% of the roughly 380 genotyped donors. The aim of the study was to test whether cataloging public T cell receptors could identify signatures of past pathogen exposure. The T cell repertoires of some 700 subjects were profiled by immunosequencing and related to cytomegalovirus serostatus. In addition to the first cohort of roughly 700 subjects, a separate validation cohort of 120 different subjects was used. To predict cytomegalovirus infection status, the study brought together high-throughput TCR immunosequencing, statistical association of individual TCRs with disease status, and machine learning. A later analysis re-analyzed previously published TCR beta repertoires from several hundred donors and added high-resolution HLA genotyping to study TCR occurrence patterns. The later analysis used no new phenotypic data to find candidate immune exposures, relying instead on TCR beta sequences and their occurrence across donors. An earlier analysis of about 600 of the donors used high-throughput TCR beta sequencing to judge whether each TCR beta V gene segment behaved as functional or pseudogenic. Donor age, sex, ethnicity and CMV serostatus were compiled together with the repertoire data. In a later genetic analysis, genome-wide SNP genotypes for about 55% of the roughly 670 donors were used, and that subset was treated as a discovery cohort. Every discovery cohort repertoire had been produced on one sequencing platform. Class I and class II HLA loci were covered by the typing at four-digit resolution. The number of donors typed differed by locus, with about 629-630 for A, B, C, DRB1 and DQB1, around 500 for DQA1, over 600 for DPA1, and under 490 for DPB1. Because of strong linkage in the cohort, roughly five DR-DQ haplotypes were treated as single units for association and clustering. Among around 400 genotyped donors of the cohort, an average of about 240,000 unique TCR beta nucleotide sequences were sequenced per donor, roughly 20% of them non-productive. General findings and caveats noted by the study authors: The study gave a list of about 170 TCR beta chains associated with cytomegalovirus. According to the authors, the approach could potentially be generalized to other disease states and immunological phenotypes. In both the original and validation cohorts, the classifier was reported to diagnose cytomegalovirus status with high specificity and sensitivity. At a false discovery rate of 0.05, a later analysis linked approximately 18,000 TCR beta sequences to specific HLA alleles. A further reported finding was that TCR beta sequences accurately predicted the HLA-A and HLA-B alleles for most subjects in the first cohort. A group of highly shared sequence variants was considered likely to be a technical artifact of the sequencing pipeline. Correlated functional status among segregating V segments might be attributable to linkage disequilibrium, but an unknown experimental factor could not be ruled out. A few of the identified cytomegalovirus-associated TCR beta chains were confirmed in vitro to be specific for cytomegalovirus antigens. Because HLA typing was missing for some donors at each locus, association tests included only the typed subset. This cohort had only TCR beta chains sequenced, and the lack of alpha or paired-chain data limited which features could be detected. Assigning TCR associations to individual alleles was difficult when HLA alleles, especially DR and DQ, strongly co-occurred. Presence/absence analyses assumed roughly uniform sequencing depth across donors, an assumption that may not hold. According to a later analysis, most CMV-associated TCR beta chains appeared to be HLA-restricted, and the HLA associations seemed to be driven largely by CMV exposure. Several of the top co-occurrence clusters appeared to be linked to parvovirus B19, influenza, CMV and Epstein-Barr virus, according to a later analysis. In a later analysis, HLA-associated TCR beta chains showed more clonal expansion and lower generation probabilities than non-associated chains that were equally common. A later genetic analysis associated a missense DCLRE1C variant with V-gene and J-gene trimming of TCR beta chains, and an independent cohort replicated the association. According to a later genetic analysis, donors in an Asian-associated ancestry cluster had fewer N-insertions in productive TCRs than the approximately 670-donor mean. Some IMGT-functional V segments, including TRBV6-2 and TRBV6-3, could not be told apart with the 87-base-pair reads, so those segments were excluded. The earlier analysis of some 540 of the donors excluded 15 to 20 rarely observed V segments, including chromosome 9 orphons, because counts were too low. According to a later analysis, TCR association rates differed among HLA loci, with DRB1 alleles showing the most associated TCRs and HLA-C alleles showing the fewest. For the cohort, immune exposure information was limited to CMV serostatus. In an earlier analysis of more than 500 of the donors, most TCR beta V segments appeared in productive rearrangements about 90% or about 30% of the time, broadly matching IMGT annotations. Most TCR sequences were observed very rarely across donors, whereas some public TCRs were present in many individuals.

With respect to this clone: Its target antigen remains unknown.

V was cut back by 8 bases and J by 0 bases, leaving a gap of 11 bases between them. The CDR3, cysteine through phenylalanine, is 14 amino acids long. Here the CDR3 DNA is all that survives: 42 bases in frame from base 1. According to the germline V gene, CDR1 reads ENHRY and CDR2 reads SYGVKD. Preparation of the library involved the immunoSEQ multiplex PCR assay. A mixture of 60 forward primers for TCR Vbeta segments and 13 reverse primers for TCR Jbeta segments was used in the multiplex PCR. The CDR3 region of rearranged TCR beta genes was amplified from genomic DNA by a multiplex PCR assay. Amplified TCR beta libraries were sequenced as 87-base-pair reads on the Illumina HiSeq System. The paper's data handling went like this. A later analysis counted tens of millions of unique TCR beta chains across the 500 to 850 repertoires, and around 9.9 million of these chains were shared by at least two donors. Raw reads were error-corrected and collapsed into unique sequences by a nearest-neighbor algorithm in which closely related sequences were merged to remove PCR and sequencing errors. To assign V, D and J gene segments, CDR3 sequences were aligned to IMGT reference sequences. For a sequence to be retained, a match of at least six nucleotides was required to both a V gene segment and a J gene segment. Rearrangements were called productive when the CDR3 lacked stop codons and stayed in frame with V and J; all others were non-productive. Following IMGT convention, CDR3 was defined as the stretch from the second conserved V-encoded cysteine to the conserved J-encoded phenylalanine. In an earlier analysis of more than 550 of the donors, sequences lacking an unambiguous match to a single V gene segment were excluded. An earlier analysis of 450 to 650 of the donors called V segments functional above 56.7% productive rearrangements and segregating when the between-donor standard deviation exceeded 5%. A statistical classification framework was built to diagnose cytomegalovirus status from the catalog of TCR beta chain sequences. A later analysis assigned V and J genes by comparing TCR nucleotide sequences with IMGT/GENE-DB human TR gene sequences. Using the TCRdist pipeline, a later analysis assigned CDR3 sequences along with most-parsimonious VDJ recombination scenarios. In a later analysis, every TCR beta chain was defined by the combination of its CDR3 amino acid sequence and its V-gene family, and reads without a unique V-gene family were dropped. To address suspected cross-contamination and a sequencing artifact, a later analysis removed a few hundred highly shared, low-generation-probability nucleotide sequences. In a later analysis, a clonal expansion index for each public chain was calculated from normalized within-repertoire ranks of inferred template counts. A later analysis computed generation probabilities with a VDJ recombination model fitted to out-of-frame rearrangements, and checked the results against IGoR. A later analysis scored TCR-TCR, TCR-HLA and TCR-CMV co-occurrence with hypergeometric tests, applying a repertoire-size bias correction to TCR pairs. False discovery rates were estimated in a later analysis by permuting HLA or CMV assignments 20 times. In a later analysis, co-occurring TCRs were grouped using DBSCAN, with TCRdist sequence similarity added in when clustering inside HLA-allele-positive subsets. Repertoires with fewer than 30,000 or more than 120,000 public chains, plus five repertoires with anomalous nucleotide sharing, were excluded from co-occurrence clustering. The table was pulled from immuneACCESS by TCRdb, which kept in-frame rearrangements only. Such tables lose some clones; where checked, under half of the loss comes from unresolved V genes, and the rest has no known cause. V, J and clone size reflect that table, while D and trimming were determined from the DNA. The sample's table covers around 70,000 clones. The top ten hold 4.5% to 6.5% of the sample.

The cohort comprised some 680 healthy bone marrow donors. At the time of sampling, every cohort member was nominally healthy, though immune exposures that went unrecorded were likely present. The donor tested CMV seropositive, placing the donor among the 289 seropositive members of the cohort. Every donor gave a peripheral blood sample, and the peripheral blood mononuclear cells from that sample were used for TCR beta sequencing. The Qiagen DNeasy Blood Extraction Kit was used to extract genomic DNA from the blood cell samples. Sequencing was done on a sample of PBMCs. The receptor's source is a woman aged 35 to 49 in good health and CMV-seropositive. The chain is assembled from TRBV10-3 and TRBJ2-1, with the D gene not confidently named. CDR3 region: CAILQASSYNEQFF. DNA sequence: TGTGCCATCCTGCAAGCGAGCTCCTACAATGAGCAGTTCTTC.